The 31 T cell receptor beta chains below were found in one sample sequenced in a study of tumor-infiltrating lymphocytes in primary liver carcinoma. Joint extraction of RNA and DNA used about 17-32 mg of bulk tissue that was unsorted. The input was around 530 ng total RNA; TCR beta cDNA was made from it with a constant-region primer. Each TCR beta library was derived from three nested multiplex PCR rounds that employed slightly modified ARM-PCR. PCR rounds one and two used TRBV1-TRBV30 forward primers with a C-beta reverse primer for about 9 cycles each. Each CDR3 protein is one row after TCRdb ran MiXCR on the multiplex PCR reads. The sample consists of roughly 86,000 distinct CDR3 sequences, 65% to 70% of them appearing once. Input material: tumor-adjacent normal liver tissue. Receptors originate from a man in his forties or fifties with primary liver carcinoma and hepatitis B virus infection.

Points on this clonotype: This sequence may be a read error, since a much larger clone differs from it by one base. This rearrangement joins TRBV4-2 to TRBJ2-7, with D perhaps given as TRBD1 or TRBD2 (5 bases each). Germline values: CDR1 LGHNA, CDR2 YNFKEQ. The CDR3 totals 15 residues. The CDR3 here is CACSQPGTAVGEQYF. The DNA for the CDR3 is TGTGCCTGCAGCCAACCCGGGACCGCAGTTGGCGAGCAGTACTTC.

The genes are TRBV29-1 and TRBJ2-7, with D perhaps matching TRBD2 (5 bases). Per germline, CDR1 SQVTM and CDR2 ANQGSEA. The CDR3 totals 13 residues. The CDR3: CGVEGGSSYEQYF. The CDR3 bases are TGCGGGGTTGAGGGCGGCAGCAGCTACGAGCAGTACTTC.

This clonotype was seen at least ten times. The J gene is TRBJ2-1, the V gene TRBV6-1, with 8 bases aligning to TRBD1. CDR3 size: 17 residues. Trimming took 5 bases from V and 0 from J; bases not matched to a gene: 9. The germline gives CDR1 MNHNS, CDR2 SASEGT. CDR3 in DNA: TGTGCCAGCAGTCCCTCCCGACAGGGGAGCTCCTACAATGAGCAGTTCTTC. This codes for CASSPSRQGSSYNEQFF.

With respect to this clonotype: This may be a read error, as it is one base from a much larger clone. The V gene is TRBV2, the J gene TRBJ1-2, with a possible D match to TRBD1 (6 bases). This CDR3 region has 12 residues. Germline assignment: CDR1 SNHLY and CDR2 FYNNEI. The CDR3 here is CTSSAGVNGYTF. CDR3 DNA: TGTACCAGCAGTGCAGGGGTTAATGGCTACACCTTC.

Comments on this clonotype: A much larger clone lies one base from this, so it may be a read error. This rearrangement joins TRBV10-3 to TRBJ1-2; D not resolved. Per the germline V gene, CDR1 is ENHRY and CDR2 is SYGVKD. The V end was cut by 2 bases, the J end by 5 bases, with 12 bases between. The CDR3 has 14 amino acids. CDR3 sequence reads: CAISESQVEYGYTF. In DNA, the CDR3 is TGTGCCATCAGTGAGAGCCAGGTGGAATATGGCTACACCTTC.

This rearrangement joins TRBV5-1 to TRBJ2-1, with D perhaps matching TRBD2 (5 bases). V was trimmed by 4 bases and J by 8 bases, leaving 19 bases between them. The CDR3 runs to 15 residues. Germline V gives CDR1 SGHRS, CDR2 YFSETQ. CDR3 amino acids: CASSPVDLAAYEQFF. Written as DNA, the CDR3 is TGCGCCAGCAGCCCAGTGGACCTAGCTGCCTATGAGCAGTTCTTC.

Concerning this clonotype itself: A junction boundary mismatches the germline segment, possibly from a read error. This sequence joins TRBV11-2 and TRBJ1-1, with D possibly TRBD1 on 5 matching bases. CDR1 SGHAT and CDR2 FQNNGV come from the germline V gene. The length of the CDR3 is 12 residues. CDR3 region: CAGSWGYTEAFF. The CDR3, as DNA: TGTGCCGGCAGCTGGGGGTACACTGAAGCTTTCTTT.

In its sample, this clonotype was seen a few times. The genes are TRBV2 and TRBJ1-5, with D perhaps matching TRBD1 (5 bases). There are 14 residues in the CDR3. V was cut by 8 bases and J by 2 bases, with 13 bases left in between. CDR1 is SNHLY and CDR2 is FYNNEI in the germline V gene. The CDR3 nucleotides read TGTGCCAGCGCCGGGACGGGGCGCAATCAGCCCCAGCATTTT. Amino acid sequence: CASAGTGRNQPQHF.

As concerns this clonotype: A read error may account for a junction end that differs from germline. The chain combines TRBV6-9 with TRBJ1-4; TRBD1 might be the D (6 bases). CDR1 MNHGY and CDR2 SVAAGI come from the germline V gene. The CDR3 totals 17 residues. CDR3 sequence reads: CAISSTGSRPTNEKLFF. CDR3 sequence (DNA): TGTGCCATCAGTTCGACAGGATCTCGCCCCACTAATGAAAAACTGTTTTTT.

As for this clonotype: The junction shows a germline mismatch at one end, possibly a read error. The V gene is TRBV10-3, the J gene TRBJ2-1; 8 nucleotides match TRBD2. The CDR3 runs to 15 residues. Looked up from germline, CDR1 is ENHRY and CDR2 is SYGVKD. The CDR3 bases are TGTGTCATCAGTGAGTTTGGCGGGACTAGGAATGAGCAGTTCTTC. It is translated as CVISEFGGTRNEQFF.

For this clonotype: The CDR3 ends on some other residue instead of the conserved phenylalanine or tryptophan, so this is likely a read error. V is TRBV6-5 and J is TRBJ1-5; D perhaps matches TRBD1 (6 bases). The CDR3 runs to 15 residues. Trimming took 5 bases from V and 2 from J, leaving 13 bases between them. Germline V gene sequence: CDR1 MNHEY, CDR2 SVGAGI. The CDR3 loop reads CASSTSKGGNQPQHS. Here the CDR3 DNA reads TGTGCCAGCAGTACGTCAAAGGGGGGCAATCAGCCCCAGCATTCT.

Note on this clonotype: At one of its ends the junction is not consistent with the germline gene, which may arise from a read error. The rearrangement uses TRBV7-8 and TRBJ2-5; tentative D call: TRBD2 (6 bases). Germline V CDR1 and CDR2: SGHVS, FQNEAQ. The CDR3 is 16 residues long. CDR3 bases: TGTGCCAGCAGTTATCCTCTTCTAGCGTACCAAGAGACCCGGTACTTC. It yields the protein CASSYPLLAYQETRYF.

About this clonotype itself: One end of the junction is discordant with germline, which a read error may explain. The CDR3 DNA is TGTGCCAGCAGCCACACAGAGTTGGTCAATGAGCAGTTCTTC. Protein sequence: CASSHTELVNEQFF. This chain joins TRBV4-3 and TRBJ2-1; no clear D. This CDR3 has 14 amino acids. CDR1 LGHNA and CDR2 YSLEER come from the germline V gene.

This clonotype has only one observation. A read error may explain this, as a much larger clone is one base away. The chain joins TRBV10-1 to TRBJ2-7; 7 bases are shared with TRBD1. Germline CDR1 and CDR2: WNHNN and SYGVQD (reference sequence). Trimming took 4 bases from V and 11 from J; bases not matched to a gene: 14. This CDR3 spans 14 amino acids. The CDR3 sequence: CASSANRDRALEYF. The CDR3 DNA follows: TGCGCCAGCAGTGCGAACCGGGACAGAGCACTGGAGTACTTC.

This clonotype came up once. One end of the junction fails to match germline, which may point to a read error. The chain joins TRBV6-5 to TRBJ1-5, with TRBD1 identical over 9 bases. Germline V lookup: CDR1 MNHEY, CDR2 SVGAGI. The CDR3 contains 14 residues. As DNA, the CDR3 is TGTGCCAGCAGTAAGACAGGGGGGGCTCAGTCCCAGCATTTT. Encoded protein: CASSKTGGAQSQHF.

This clonotype occurred a few times. Its ends do not fully match the called genes, so a read error is possible. The V call is TRBV6-1, the J call TRBJ2-1; 8 positions match TRBD1. CDR1 MNHNS and CDR2 SASEGT come from the germline V gene. CDR3 length equals 16 residues. CDR3 DNA: TGTACCAGCAGAGAGTCAATGACAGGGGCTGACAATGAGCAGCTCTTC. Translated, it gives CTSRESMTGADNEQLF.

This clonotype was seen a handful of times. This chain joins TRBV28 and TRBJ2-2; D remains unclear. The germline V gene has CDR1 MDHEN and CDR2 SYDVKM. This CDR3 is built from 13 residues. Trimming cost V 3 bases and J 6 bases, with 8 bases left between them. CDR3 sequence: CASSFAEPGELFF. The CDR3 DNA reads as TGTGCCAGCAGTTTCGCGGAGCCCGGGGAGCTGTTTTTT.

As regards this clonotype: A much larger clone sits a single nucleotide away, making a read error possible. The chain recombines TRBV4-1 with TRBJ1-2; possibly TRBD1 for D (5 bases). The length of the CDR3 is 15 residues. The V gene's germline CDR1 is MGHRA and CDR2 YSYEKL. CDR3: CASSQPTGAPYDYTF. CDR3 coding DNA: TGCGCCAGCAGCCAGCCTACCGGGGCCCCCTATGACTACACCTTC.

The CDR3 DNA is TGTGCCAGCAGCCGGGCGGGGGGACATAGCAATCAGCCCCGACATTTT. Amino acid sequence: CASSRAGGHSNQPRHF. This chain uses TRBV11-2 with TRBJ1-5; the D gene is possibly TRBD1 (6 bases). Trimming left V 5 bases short and J 16 bases short, with 30 bases between. Germline CDR1 reads SGHAT; CDR2 reads FQNNGV. This CDR3 is built from 16 residues. Using reference TRBV11-2 and TRBJ1-5 for the parts outside the CDR3, the full variable domain is EAGVAQSPRYKIIEKRQSVAFWCNPISGHATLYWYQQILGQGPKLLIQFQNNGVVDDSQLPKDRFSAERLKGVDSTLKIQPAKLEDSAVYLCASSRAGGHSNQPRHFGDGTRLSIL.

Turning to this clonotype: Given a much more abundant clone one base away, this may be a read error. The chain recombines TRBV30 with TRBJ2-7; D is possibly TRBD2 (5 bases). Germline V lookup: CDR1 GTSNPN, CDR2 SVGIG (reference sequence). V lost 4 bases, J lost 7 bases, and 20 bases lay in between. This CDR3 spans 14 amino acids. As DNA, the CDR3 is TGTGCCTGGAATGTGGTGGGGTCTGGGGAGGAGCAGTACTTC. It encodes CAWNVVGSGEEQYF. The full variable domain, with the rest looked up from reference TRBV30 and TRBJ2-7, is SQTIHQWPATLVQPVGSPLSLECTVEGTSNPNLYWYRQAAGRGLQLLFYSVGIGQISSEVPQNLSASRPQDRQFILSSKKLLLSDSGFYLCAWNVVGSGEEQYFGPGTRLTVT.

This clonotype was observed a handful of times. The chain joins TRBV7-9 to TRBJ2-1, with D possibly called TRBD1 or TRBD2 (5 bases each). CDR3 length: 11 residues. Germline V gene data show CDR1 as SEHNR and CDR2 as FQNEAQ (reference sequence). V was shortened by 1 base and J by 10 bases, with 5 bases between the two germline ends. The CDR3 region is CASSLGDEQFF. The CDR3 nucleotides read TGTGCCAGCAGCTTAGGGGACGAGCAGTTCTTC.

This clonotype has a count of ten or more. V usage is TRBV30 and J usage is TRBJ2-3; tentatively, D is TRBD2 (6 bases). V lost 0 bases and J lost 6, with 16 bases in between. The CDR3 is 15 residues long. Germline V gene lookup returns CDR1 GTSNPN and CDR2 SVGIG (reference sequence). This CDR3 reads CAWSVLGGPIDTQYF. The CDR3 DNA reads as TGTGCCTGGAGTGTACTGGGGGGACCAATTGATACGCAGTATTTT.

Turning to this clonotype: Compared with germline, one end of the junction differs, possibly owing to a read error. V and J are TRBV11-2 and TRBJ2-7, with a possible D match to TRBD2 (5 bases). Germline CDR1 is SGHAT and CDR2 is FQNNGV. The CDR3 totals 15 residues. In DNA, the CDR3 is TGTGCCAGGAGCTTAGGTTTGGGAGCAGACTACGAGCAGTACTTC. This gives the protein CARSLGLGADYEQYF.

This chain connects TRBV2 to TRBJ1-4; D is unclear. Germline values: CDR1 SNHLY, CDR2 FYNNEI. V gave up 4 bases and J gave up 8 bases, with 11 bases separating them. The CDR3 extends over 13 amino acids. The CDR3 loop is CASSVAEDEKLFF. CDR3 DNA sequence: TGTGCCAGCAGTGTGGCTGAGGACGAAAAACTGTTTTTT.

As to this clonotype: This clone may be a read error of a much larger clone one base away. The chain uses TRBV29-1 and TRBJ1-1; 7 bases fit TRBD1. In germline, CDR1 is SQVTM, CDR2 ANQGSEA. The CDR3 spans 13 residues. CDR3 amino acids: CSVVGQLNIEAFF. CDR3 sequence (DNA): TGCAGCGTTGTGGGACAGTTGAACATTGAAGCTTTCTTT.

For this clonotype: Here the CDR3 omits its conserved ending phenylalanine or tryptophan, so a read error is the likely source. The chain couples TRBV11-2 to TRBJ2-7; tentative D call: TRBD1 (6 bases). Germline V gene sequence: CDR1 SGHAT, CDR2 FQNNGV. V was clipped by 3 bases and J by 0 bases, with 18 bases between them. The CDR3 runs to 17 residues. The CDR3 is CASSLDFGTHSSYEQYS. The CDR3 DNA reads TGTGCCAGCAGCTTGGACTTCGGGACACACAGCTCCTACGAGCAGTACTCC.

The chain is built from TRBV5-1 and TRBJ2-7; TRBD2 is a possible D gene (5 bases). The CDR3 has 15 residues. Germline V CDR1 and CDR2: SGHRS, YFSETQ. Trimming stripped 0 bases from V and 5 bases from J, with 15 bases between. The CDR3 DNA reads TGCGCCAGCAGCTTGGCCTCGAGGGCCGGGAACGAGCAGTACTTC. This gives the protein CASSLASRAGNEQYF.

On this clonotype itself: This may stem from a read error, because a much larger clone lies one nucleotide away. The chain is built from TRBV6-5 and TRBJ2-7; perhaps TRBD1 as D (7 bases). V lost 5 bases to trimming and J lost 5 bases, with 13 bases between them. From germline, CDR1 is MNHEY and CDR2 SVGAGI. This CDR3 is 13 amino acids long. CDR3 nucleotides: TGTGCCAGCAGTAAGGACAGGAGGGACGAGCAGTACTTC. This translates into CASSKDRRDEQYF.

This clonotype was seen more than once but under ten times. Just one base apart from a much larger clone, this may be a read error. The rearrangement uses TRBV6-1 and TRBJ2-1; perhaps TRBD2 as D (6 bases). Germline lookup yields CDR1 MNHNS and CDR2 SASEGT. This CDR3 spans 14 amino acids. Trimming pared 7 bases from V and 7 bases from J, leaving 17 bases between. In DNA, the CDR3 is TGTGCCAGCATTAAGCCTAGCGACAAGAATGAGCAGTTCTTC. Residues: CASIKPSDKNEQFF.

About this clonotype itself: A junction end diverges from the germline sequence, so it may reflect a read error. The rearrangement links TRBV5-1 to TRBJ2-2; either TRBD1 or TRBD2 may fit D (5 bases each). Germline CDR1 and CDR2: SGHRS and YFSETQ. The CDR3 extends over 15 amino acids. CDR3 DNA sequence: TGCGCCGGCAGCTTGTATGGGGGAAACACCGGGGAGCTGTTTTTT. It encodes CAGSLYGGNTGELFF.

Notes on this clonotype: Sequence at one end of the junction differs from germline and may be a read error. CDR3 amino acids: CVSSTGVFQETQYF. Written as DNA, the CDR3 is TGTGTCAGCAGTACAGGAGTGTTTCAAGAGACCCAGTACTTC. This chain uses TRBV28 with TRBJ2-5, with D tentatively TRBD1 (5 bases). The CDR3 totals 14 residues. Germline V CDR1 and CDR2: MDHEN, SYDVKM.